This T cell receptor (beta chain) came from a study of cytomegalovirus exposure and HLA in healthy donors. PCR involved 60 Vbeta and 13 Jbeta primers. Per the study methods: As a later analysis found, there were 80 million to 90 million unique TCR beta chains, of which around 10 million were shared. Some clones are missing from TCRdb's copy, which holds only in-frame ones; the method was immunoSEQ multiplex PCR. V and J calls and clone size are those listed in that table; D and trimming were worked out from the DNA. This table lists about 210,000 clones. The CDR3 runs 14 residues. Germline V lookup: CDR1 MNHEY, CDR2 SMNVEV (reference sequence). V was pared by 11 bases and J by 4 bases, with 20 bases between.

Sample: PBMCs. The V call is TRBV27, the J call TRBJ1-1, with D unclear. The receptor comes from a woman aged 25 to 39 in good health and CMV-seropositive. The CDR3 is CASFKRFVGTEAFF. The CDR3 coding sequence is TGTGCCTCTTTTAAGCGGTTCGTTGGCACTGAAGCTTTCTTT.